Sequencing of this TCR beta chain was carried out in a study of T cells in narcolepsy. Note on this clone: The antigen is unknown.

V was pared by 8 bases and J by 1 base, with 10 bases between. Germline V lookup: CDR1 SQVTM, CDR2 ANQGSEA. The CDR3 has 12 amino acids. Study observations and caveats: Healthy controls reportedly lacked the autoreactive clonotypes serially found in patients' blood. Some memory CD4+ repertoires had no autoreactive clone sequences. Autoreactive HCRT-specific and TRIB2-specific clonotypes were marked in same-patient CSF-versus-blood CD4+ comparisons.

The assay was immunoSEQ multiplex PCR, and TCRdb's table has in-frame clones only and misses some. This table has fewer than 35,000 clones, more than 75% appearing once. Sequenced material: CD45RA- memory CD4+ T cells from PBMCs. This clonotype was obtained from a human donor with narcolepsy. This chain connects TRBV29-1 to TRBJ2-3, with D unclear. In DNA, the CDR3 is TGCAGCTTCCTGGATGGCACAGATACGCAGTATTTT. This encodes CSFLDGTDTQYF.